The T cell receptor (beta chain) under discussion was sequenced for a study of spatial heterogeneity in lung cancer. Overall study context: Fewer alpha-chain than beta-chain sequences were consistently detected.

As for time point: sample taken at primary tumor resection. Without sorting, whole RNA was sequenced from tumor, nontumor lung or frozen PBMC. The donors were 55 to 85 patients with non-small cell lung cancer that was early-stage and untreated. The table lists this clonotype with many counts. Its antigen is unknown. Notes on the study in general: More often at tumor resection than at routine follow-up, ubiquitous expanded tumor TCRs were detected in the blood.

Individual TCR cDNA molecules each bore their own unique molecular identifier. In TCRdb, the 5' RACE reads were re-called with MiXCR into one record per CDR3 protein. This table holds about 25,000 distinct CDR3 sequences, 5.5% to 7% found once. The receptor was isolated from a male donor with early-stage non-small cell lung cancer. The material sequenced was PBMCs, taken at surgery.

The CDR3 here is CASSPGLANEQYF. DNA of the CDR3: TGCGCCAGCAGCCCGGGACTAGCAAACGAGCAGTACTTC. The chain employs TRBV4-1 and TRBJ2-7, with 9 bases matching TRBD2. The CDR3 sequence is 13 residues long. V lost 4 bases to trimming and J lost 5 bases; unmatched junction nucleotides: 3. CDR1 MGHRA and CDR2 YSYEKL come from the germline V gene.